These 30 T cell receptor beta chains were sequenced from one sample in a study of pediatric ulcerative colitis. Assay: immunoSEQ multiplex PCR; the TCRdb copy retains only in-frame clones and omits some. This table holds tens of thousands of clones, approximately 71% found once. The rectum was sampled with one to two pinch biopsies at colonoscopy. Sequenced sample: gut tissue. The receptors stem from a boy younger than 18 with severe ulcerative colitis.

The rearrangement joins TRBV27 to TRBJ1-1; D is uncertain. V shed 3 bases and J shed 3 bases, with 8 bases lying between them. From germline, CDR1 is MNHEY and CDR2 SMNVEV (reference sequence). This CDR3 comprises 13 residues. Here the CDR3 reads CASSLMEYTEAFF. Here the CDR3 DNA reads TGTGCCAGCAGTTTGATGGAGTACACTGAAGCTTTCTTT.

V and J are TRBV6-6 and TRBJ1-5; D gene uncertain. The V gene lost 6 bases and the J gene lost 3 bases, with 6 bases spanning the gap. Per germline, CDR1 MNHNY and CDR2 SVGAGI (reference sequence). The CDR3 length is 12 residues. Here the CDR3 DNA reads TGTGCCAGCAGCGATCCCAATCAGCCCCAGCATTTT. Amino acids: CASSDPNQPQHF.

The chain carries TRBV10-3 and TRBJ2-7, with D perhaps matching TRBD1 (6 bases). From germline, CDR1 is ENHRY and CDR2 SYGVKD. The CDR3 spans 14 residues. Trimming shortened V by 10 bases and J by 4 bases, and 20 bases separated the two germline ends. In DNA form, the CDR3 reads TGTGCCAGCAGCCCGAGTGGGGGCAGGTACGAGCAGTACTTC. It codes for CASSPSGGRYEQYF.

V gene TRBV7-3 combines with J gene TRBJ2-3; 8 positions agree with TRBD2. Germline CDR1 and CDR2: SGHTA and FQGTGA. The CDR3 has 15 residues. Trimming removed 5 bases from V and 4 bases from J; junction bases left unmatched: 8. This CDR3 reads CASSPRAGVPDTQYF. DNA for the CDR3: TGTGCCAGCAGCCCCCGAGCGGGAGTTCCAGATACGCAGTATTTT. Full variable domain (rest looked up from reference TRBV7-3 and TRBJ2-3): GAGVSQTPSNKVTEKGKYVELRCDPISGHTALYWYRQSLGQGPEFLIYFQGTGAADDSGLPNDRFFAVRPEGSVSTLKIQRTERGDSAVYLCASSPRAGVPDTQYFGPGTRLTVL.

V is TRBV7-2 and J is TRBJ2-7; possible D gene TRBD2, 5 bases. Germline values: CDR1 SGHTA, CDR2 FQGNSA. This CDR3 spans 15 amino acids. Trimming removed 5 bases at V and 1 base at J, with 15 bases between. The CDR3 here is CASSGRRTGSYEQYF. The CDR3 bases are TGTGCCAGCAGCGGGCGCAGGACTGGGTCCTACGAGCAGTACTTC. The full variable domain, completed using reference TRBV7-2 and TRBJ2-7, is GAGVSQSPSNKVTEKGKDVELRCDPISGHTALYWYRQSLGQGLEFLIYFQGNSAPDKSGLPSDRFSAERTGGSVSTLTIQRTQQEDSAVYLCASSGRRTGSYEQYFGPGTRLTVT.

J is TRBJ1-2 and V is TRBV21-1. TRBV21-1 constitutes a pseudogene. The CDR3 covers 16 residues. CDR3 sequence: CASSKTGLVVNYGYTF. The CDR3 bases are TGTGCCAGCAGCAAAACGGGGTTGGTGGTAAACTATGGCTACACCTTC.

This chain links TRBV6-6 with TRBJ2-5; 7 bases match TRBD2. V lost 6 bases and J lost 2; bases outside the gene matches: 0. Germline V gene lookup returns CDR1 MNHNY and CDR2 SVGAGI (reference sequence). The CDR3 has 12 amino acids. This CDR3 is CASRGGQETQYF. As DNA, the CDR3 is TGTGCCAGCAGGGGGGGGCAAGAGACCCAGTACTTC.

This chain uses TRBV19 with TRBJ1-3; the D gene is possibly TRBD1 (5 bases). This CDR3 has 13 residues. In germline, CDR1 is LNHDA, CDR2 SQIVND (reference sequence). V dropped 8 bases and J dropped 0 bases, with 8 bases sitting between them. CDR3 in amino acids: CASEGPSGNTIYF. In DNA form, the CDR3 reads TGTGCCAGTGAGGGGCCCTCTGGAAACACCATATATTTT.

V usage is TRBV6-5 and J usage is TRBJ1-3, with no clear D. Germline V gene data show CDR1 as MNHEY and CDR2 as SVGAGI. CDR3 length: 16 amino acids. Trimming took off 2 bases at V and 4 bases at J, with 15 bases between the two ends. The CDR3 spells CASSYLSLGAGNTIYF. The CDR3 DNA is TGTGCCAGCAGTTACCTCTCCCTGGGTGCAGGAAACACCATATATTTT.

The chain is built from TRBV29-1 and TRBJ2-7, with TRBD2 matching 9 bases. The junction had 12 bases not matched to a gene; V was cut back by 7 bases and J by 5 bases. From germline, CDR1 is SQVTM and CDR2 ANQGSEA. The length of the CDR3 is 14 residues. The CDR3 sequence is CSAMSSGSNHEQYF. Here the CDR3 DNA reads TGCAGCGCGATGAGTAGCGGGAGCAACCACGAGCAGTACTTC.

The chain couples TRBV7-9 to TRBJ1-1; D is undetermined. Germline V CDR1 and CDR2: SEHNR, FQNEAQ (reference sequence). Deletions cut 1 base from V and 7 bases from J, with 4 bases between. The CDR3 is 11 residues long. The CDR3 loop reads CASSLEGEAFF. The CDR3 DNA sequence: TGTGCCAGCAGCTTAGAGGGTGAAGCTTTCTTT. The full variable domain, rest sourced from reference TRBV7-9 and TRBJ1-1, is DTGVSQNPRHKITKRGQNVTFRCDPISEHNRLYWYRQTLGQGPEFLTYFQNEAQLEKSRLLSDRFSAERPKGSFSTLEIQRTEQGDSAMYLCASSLEGEAFFGQGTRLTVV.

The rearrangement uses TRBV27 and TRBJ2-3; no reliable D call. Germline assignment: CDR1 MNHEY and CDR2 SMNVEV (reference sequence). This CDR3 region has 14 residues. The V gene lost 5 bases and the J gene lost 5 bases, with 14 bases spanning the gap. The CDR3 nucleotides are TGTGCCAGCAGTCACGCAATCCTCGTAGATACGCAGTATTTT. This encodes CASSHAILVDTQYF.

J is TRBJ2-7 and V is TRBV6-5; either TRBD1 or TRBD2 may supply D (6 bases each). V was shortened by 2 bases and J by 0 bases, with 11 bases between the two germline ends. The germline CDR1 and CDR2 sequences are MNHEY and SVGAGI. This CDR3 has 15 residues. The CDR3: CASSYGGTTSYEQYF. Here the CDR3 DNA reads TGTGCCAGCAGTTACGGCGGGACAACCTCCTACGAGCAGTACTTC.

V and J are TRBV7-6 and TRBJ2-7; TRBD1 matches at 9 bases. The V segment lost 5 bases and the J segment 1 base; nucleotides outside the gene matches: 9. CDR3 length: 16 residues. Germline lookup yields CDR1 SGHVS and CDR2 FNYEAQ. The CDR3 bases are TGTGCCAGCAGCGCCGAACAGGGGGCTGCTTCCTACGAGCAGTACTTC. It codes for CASSAEQGAASYEQYF.

The genes are TRBV27 and TRBJ2-1, with D perhaps assigned TRBD1 or TRBD2 (5 bases each). Germline assignment: CDR1 MNHEY and CDR2 SMNVEV (reference sequence). The CDR3 loop spans 11 amino acids. V was cut by 10 bases and J by 9 bases, with 13 bases left in between. The CDR3 sequence: CATRTRGEQFF. The CDR3 DNA reads as TGTGCCACCAGAACTAGGGGTGAGCAGTTCTTC.

This clone turned up a few times. This chain joins TRBV5-1 and TRBJ2-5, with 11 bases matching TRBD2. CDR3 size: 19 residues. CDR1 SGHRS and CDR2 YFSETQ come from the germline V gene. V lost 4 bases to trimming and J lost 3 bases; unmatched junction nucleotides: 17. In DNA form, the CDR3 reads TGCGCCAGCAGCCTATTCGGGATAGCGGGAGGGCCGGTCAAAGAGACCCAGTACTTC. Its translation is CASSLFGIAGGPVKETQYF. The full variable domain, with the rest looked up from reference TRBV5-1 and TRBJ2-5, is KAGVTQTPRYLIKTRGQQVTLSCSPISGHRSVSWYQQTPGQGLQFLFEYFSETQRNKGNFPGRFSGRQFSNSRSEMNVSTLELGDSALYLCASSLFGIAGGPVKETQYFGPGTRLLVL.

The chain recombines TRBV7-9 with TRBJ2-1; 11 bases are shared with TRBD2. Germline V gene lookup returns CDR1 SEHNR and CDR2 FQNEAQ (reference sequence). J was trimmed by 7 bases and V by 0 bases; bases with no gene match: 11. This CDR3 has 18 amino acids. CDR3 amino acids: CASSLAGVGTSGNNEQFF. The CDR3 coding sequence is TGTGCCAGCAGCTTAGCGGGAGTCGGGACTAGCGGCAATAATGAGCAGTTCTTC.

The gene calls are TRBV18 and TRBJ2-5, with TRBD2 identical over 7 bases. Trimming removed 5 bases from V and 1 base from J; junction bases left unmatched: 4. Germline-derived CDR1 and CDR2 are KGHSH and LQKENI. The CDR3 covers 14 residues. CDR3 nucleotides: TGTGCCAGCTCAACCGCTAGCGGCCAAGAGACCCAGTACTTC. Residues: CASSTASGQETQYF.

This clone was seen more than once but under ten times. The chain carries TRBV10-2 and TRBJ2-3; D uncertain. V lost 2 bases to trimming and J lost 3 bases, with 3 bases between them. CDR1 and CDR2 from the germline V gene are WSHSY and SAAADI. The CDR3 has 12 residues. The CDR3 spells CASSEPTDTQYF. The CDR3 DNA sequence: TGCGCCAGCAGTGAGCCGACAGATACGCAGTATTTT.

This clone was found a few times. The chain is built from TRBV11-2 and TRBJ2-7; a weak D match, TRBD1 (5 bases). Germline V gene sequence: CDR1 SGHAT, CDR2 FQNNGV. CDR3 length: 13 amino acids. Trimming shortened V by 1 base and J by 3 bases, and 7 bases separated the two germline ends. In nucleotides, the CDR3 is TGTGCCAGCAGCTTAGGGGGCCTCTACGAGCAGTACTTC. This codes for CASSLGGLYEQYF.

This chain links TRBV7-9 with TRBJ2-1, with 8 bases aligning to TRBD2. The length of the CDR3 is 17 residues. The junction had 14 bases not matched to a gene; V was cut back by 1 base and J by 9 bases. The germline gives CDR1 SEHNR, CDR2 FQNEAQ (reference sequence). The CDR3 loop reads CASSLVGFGLAYGEQFF. CDR3 in DNA: TGTGCCAGCAGCTTAGTAGGGTTTGGACTAGCTTATGGTGAGCAGTTCTTC.

This clone came up a few times. The V gene is TRBV16, the J gene TRBJ1-2, with D uncertain. The V gene's germline CDR1 is KGHSY and CDR2 FQNENV. V lost 0 bases and J 7 bases, leaving 15 bases between the germline ends. The CDR3 consists of 15 residues. In nucleotides, the CDR3 is TGTGCCAGCAGCCAATCGCGGGCGGATTCAGGTGGCTACACCTTC. Its translation: CASSQSRADSGGYTF.

The chain links TRBV10-1 to TRBJ2-2; D gene uncertain. Germline V gene sequence: CDR1 WNHNN, CDR2 SYGVQD (reference sequence). The CDR3 totals 11 residues. The V end lost 4 bases, the J end lost 6 bases, and 3 bases lay between the germline ends. CDR3 DNA: TGCGCCAGCAGTGGTCCCGGGGAGCTGTTTTTT. Encoded protein: CASSGPGELFF.

The chain is built from TRBV30 and TRBJ2-1; D might be TRBD2 (6 bases). There are 11 residues in the CDR3. Germline CDR1 GTSNPN, CDR2 SVGIG (reference sequence). V lost 1 base, J lost 10 bases, and 8 bases lay in between. CDR3 bases: TGTGCCTGGAGTGGGACTATCGAGCAGTTCTTC. This gives the protein CAWSGTIEQFF. The full variable domain, with the rest looked up from reference TRBV30 and TRBJ2-1, is SQTIHQWPATLVQPVGSPLSLECTVEGTSNPNLYWYRQAAGRGLQLLFYSVGIGQISSEVPQNLSASRPQDRQFILSSKKLLLSDSGFYLCAWSGTIEQFFGPGTRLTVL.

V gene TRBV5-4 combines with J gene TRBJ2-7; TRBD2 aligns across 11 bases. Per germline, CDR1 SGHNT and CDR2 YYREEE (reference sequence). With V trimmed by 2 bases and J by 0 bases, 1 base remained unmatched. This CDR3 contains 15 residues. For the CDR3, the DNA is TGTGCCAGCAGCTTCCTAGCGGGAGGCTCCTACGAGCAGTACTTC. Encoded protein: CASSFLAGGSYEQYF.

This chain links TRBV6-5 with TRBJ2-3, with 11 bases aligning to TRBD2. After removal of 5 bases from V and 2 bases from J, the junction contained 3 bases not matched to a gene. CDR1 is MNHEY and CDR2 is SVGAGI in the germline V gene. The CDR3 contains 15 residues. CDR3 region: CASSRLAGTTDTQYF. In DNA form, the CDR3 reads TGTGCCAGCAGTAGACTAGCGGGGACCACAGATACGCAGTATTTT.

Of note for this clone: The sample has other DNA sequences that encode this CDR3 too. The CDR3 coding sequence is TGTGCCAGCGGGAGGGCAGAGGGAAACACCATATATTTT. This encodes CASGRAEGNTIYF. This sequence joins TRBV2 and TRBJ1-3; D not certain. Trimming left V 8 bases short and J 4 bases short, with 12 bases between. Germline CDR1 reads SNHLY; CDR2 reads FYNNEI. The CDR3 contains 13 residues. The full variable domain, completed using reference TRBV2 and TRBJ1-3, is EPEVTQTPSHQVTQMGQEVILRCVPISNHLYFYWYRQILGQKVEFLVSFYNNEISEKSEIFDDQFSVERPDGSNFTLKIRSTKLEDSAMYFCASGRAEGNTIYFGEGSWLTVV.

The J gene is TRBJ2-1, the V gene TRBV6-1; TRBD2 is a possible D gene (7 bases). Germline V gene data show CDR1 as MNHNS and CDR2 as SASEGT. The CDR3 length is 17 residues. Trimming removed 4 bases at V and 1 base at J, with 17 bases between. Written as DNA, the CDR3 is TGTGCCAGCAGTGCACCGGTTGAGGGGGGGTCCTACAATGAGCAGTTCTTC. Its protein product is CASSAPVEGGSYNEQFF.

The chain combines TRBV6-1 with TRBJ1-3, with 7 bases lining up with TRBD1. CDR1 is MNHNS, CDR2 SASEGT, per germline. The J segment lost 3 bases and the V segment lost 1 base, leaving 0 bases of the junction unmatched. This CDR3 is 14 amino acids long. In nucleotides, the CDR3 is TGTGCCAGCAGTGAAGGGACAGGTGGAAACACCATATATTTT. Translation: CASSEGTGGNTIYF.

This clone was picked up one time. For the CDR3, the DNA is TGTGCCAGCAGCAATCGAGGACAGCGAAGAGAGGGCAATCAGCCCCAGCATTTT. This sequence encodes CASSNRGQRREGNQPQHF. The V and J genes are TRBV21-1 and TRBJ1-5; TRBD1 is the table's D call, not checked against the DNA. TRBV21-1 is labeled a pseudogene. CDR3 size: 18 residues.